This TCR beta chain is drawn from a study of beta chain features in type 1 diabetes. As every portion of the isolated RNA was reverse transcribed, the sequencing read expressed TCRB transcripts. The protocol was immunoSEQ multiplex PCR, while the TCRdb copy is restricted to in-frame clones and leaves out a portion. The data contain around 290,000 clones, 8% of them singletons. Regarding the study as a whole: Moderately but significantly shorter TCRB CDR3s were found in Type 1 diabetes patients in all four CD4+ subsets. Type 1 diabetes patients had VDJ junctions that carried fewer insertions and more deletions.

CD4+ cells of the naive, central memory, regulatory and stem cell-like memory types were sorted via CD45RO/CCR7/CD25/CD127/CD95/CD27. This clone was seen a few times. The target antigen is unknown. Germline CDR1 GTSNPN, CDR2 SVGIG (reference sequence). The CDR3 is 13 residues long. The J segment lost 7 bases and the V segment lost 5 bases, leaving 5 bases of the junction unmatched. This clonotype originated in a woman between 18 and 29 years old in good health. Sequenced sample: central memory CD4+ T cells from blood. The chain recombines TRBV30 with TRBJ2-1; 10 positions agree with TRBD2. CDR3 coding DNA: TGTGCCTGGGAGCGGGAGGGCCTTAATGAGCAGTTCTTC. Encoded protein: CAWEREGLNEQFF.